The T cell receptor beta chain described here comes from a study of blood T cells in healthy people across ages. The CDR3 is 14 residues long. Germline CDR1 reads SNHLY; CDR2 reads FYNNEI. The germline V and J ends were trimmed by 6 bases and 8 bases, with 19 bases remaining between them. The use of a sample-barcoded 5' primer and a J-beta primer mix characterized a second PCR of roughly 6 to 11 cycles. Each CDR3 protein gets one entry after TCRdb re-called the 5' RACE reads with MiXCR. The sample carries almost 550,000 distinct CDR3 sequences, 24% recorded once. The sample also formed part of further work on T cells of mothers and their children. That paper adds: A few healthy Caucasian mothers, along with their six children, served as the donors. cDNA was made from all extracted RNA, around 1.5 ug per 15 ul.

Sequencing used blood. V gene TRBV2 combines with J gene TRBJ1-2, with D perhaps matching TRBD1 (6 bases). This sequence was found in a boy aged 5-17 years in good health. This CDR3 reads CASRATGYRRGYTF. As DNA, the CDR3 is TGTGCCAGCAGGGCTACAGGGTACCGTAGGGGCTACACCTTC.